One and the same sample provided the 26 T cell receptor beta chains below, sequenced in a study of T cell clonality in common variable immunodeficiency. Assay: immunoSEQ multiplex PCR; the TCRdb copy retains only in-frame clones and omits some. Observed in the sample are 40,000 to 45,000 clones, none of them singletons. The specimen was peripheral blood mononuclear cells. These TCRs come from a person aged 18 to 70 in good health.

This clone was detected ten times or more. The CDR3 loop is CSVVGGGLKVYTF. The CDR3 bases that were read are TGCAGCGTTGTCGGCGGGGGGCTAAAGGTG. The V call is TRBV29-1, the J call TRBJ1-2; possible D gene TRBD1, 6 bases. The sequenced fragment ends 3 residues before the CDR3 boundary, so the rest is inferred from the germline J gene. The CDR3 has 13 residues. Germline V gives CDR1 SQVTM, CDR2 ANQGSEA.

In regard to this clone: The read falls 3 residues short of the CDR3 end, and the missing part is taken from the germline J gene. The chain links TRBV6-2 or TRBV6-3 to TRBJ1-2; maybe TRBD1 (5 bases). Per the germline V gene, CDR1 is MNHEY and CDR2 is SVGEGT. Deletions cut 6 bases from V and 0 bases from J, with 17 bases between. This CDR3 spans 16 amino acids. The CDR3 reads CASRQGAPVPNYGYTF. CDR3 bases read: TGTGCCAGCAGGCAGGGCGCCCCAGTTCCTAACTATGGC.

This clone came up many times. The read falls 3 residues short of the CDR3 end, and the missing part is taken from the germline J gene. This chain connects TRBV19 to TRBJ1-4, with 8 nucleotides matching TRBD1. CDR3 size: 15 residues. J was trimmed by 5 bases and V by 3 bases; bases with no gene match: 5. In germline, CDR1 is LNHDA, CDR2 SQIVND (reference sequence). Incomplete CDR3 DNA: TGTGCCAGTAGTATGGACAGGGTGGGGAATGAAAAA. It translates to CASSMDRVGNEK. In full, the CDR3 is CASSMDRVGNEKLFF.

This clone has a count of ten or more. The CDR3 reads CASGLQQGTYEQYF. CDR3 DNA (partial): TGTGCTAGTGGTTTACAACAGGGGACCTACGAG. This chain links TRBV12-5 with TRBJ2-7, with 7 bases lining up with TRBD1. The CDR3 extends 3 residues past the end of the read, so its final part is completed from the germline J gene. The CDR3 sequence is 14 residues long. V gave up 3 bases and J gave up 2 bases; unmatched junction bases: 4. Germline values: CDR1 LGHNT, CDR2 FRNRAP.

There are many counts of this clone. The CDR3 end lies 3 residues beyond the end of the read and is filled in from the germline J gene. The chain couples TRBV6-4 to TRBJ2-7; the D is unclear. The CDR3 totals 13 residues. Germline loops: CDR1 MRHNA, CDR2 SNTAGT. Trimming shortened V by 4 bases and J by 4 bases, and 11 bases separated the two germline ends. The DNA read from the CDR3 is TGTGCCAGCAGTGCAGGCTCCAGATACGAG. Translating gives CASSAGSRYE. The CDR3 in its entirety is CASSAGSRYEQYF.

This clone has ten or more counts. Sequencing ends 3 residues short of the CDR3 end; the germline J gene provides the rest. The chain recombines TRBV12-3 or TRBV12-4 with TRBJ2-3; tentative D call: TRBD1 (6 bases). V was shortened by 3 bases and J by 3 bases, with 7 bases between the two germline ends. CDR3 length: 13 amino acids. The CDR3 bases that were read are TGTGCCAGCAGTTTGAGGGGGACAGATACG. As protein: CASSLRGTDT. The whole CDR3 protein reads CASSLRGTDTQYF.

Ten or more counts support this clone. Read data end 3 residues before the CDR3 end; the end is taken from the germline J gene. The V gene is TRBV2, the J gene TRBJ1-1; 7 bases match TRBD1. Unmatched junction bases numbered 11, after V lost 6 bases and J lost 7 bases. The CDR3 is made up of 14 amino acids. CDR1 is SNHLY, CDR2 FYNNEI, per germline. CDR3 protein: CASSRQGAKDEAFF. Partial CDR3 DNA: TGTGCCAGCAGCAGACAGGGCGCTAAAGATGAA.

This clone was observed many times. The covered CDR3 bases are TGCGCCAGCAGCCCCGGACGAGCGGGGGGCTACAATGAG. This sequence encodes CASSPGRAGGYNE. The full CDR3 is CASSPGRAGGYNEQFF. The chain employs TRBV5-1 and TRBJ2-1; TRBD2 agrees at 9 bases. The read gets to within 3 residues of the CDR3 end, and the germline J gene fills in the rest. The length of the CDR3 is 16 residues. V lost 4 bases to trimming and J lost 3 bases; unmatched junction nucleotides: 8. The V gene's germline CDR1 is SGHRS and CDR2 YFSETQ.

The sample holds many counts of this clone. Read sequence stops 3 residues before the CDR3 end, and the germline J gene provides the missing end. The chain links TRBV12-3 or TRBV12-4 to TRBJ2-7, with D unresolved. This CDR3 comprises 16 residues. Trimming stripped 5 bases from V and 2 bases from J, with 19 bases between. CDR3 DNA, as far as it was read: TGTGCCAGCAGTCCGTCGCCCCCGGGTTTGGCCTACGAG. This gives the protein CASSPSPPGLAYE. The entire CDR3 is CASSPSPPGLAYEQYF.

This clone was seen many times. The read falls 3 residues short of the CDR3 end, and the missing part is taken from the germline J gene. This chain links TRBV5-1 with TRBJ1-1; no reliable D call. V lost 1 base to trimming and J lost 7 bases, with 14 bases between them. There are 14 residues in the CDR3. The germline gives CDR1 SGHRS, CDR2 YFSETQ. The CDR3 loop is CASSLRTHAGEAFF. CDR3 DNA, as far as it was read: TGCGCCAGCAGCTTGCGGACCCACGCGGGTGAA.

This clone showed up many times. The read halts 3 residues ahead of the CDR3 end, with the missing end drawn from the germline J gene. V gene TRBV7-2 combines with J gene TRBJ2-2, with a tentative D call TRBD2 (5 bases). The CDR3 totals 15 residues. Germline loops: CDR1 SGHTA, CDR2 FQGNSA. V lost 5 bases, J lost 3 bases, and 13 bases lay in between. This CDR3 reads CASSSPGLHTGELFF. CDR3 DNA, as far as it was read: TGTGCCAGCAGCAGCCCCGGACTCCACACCGGGGAG.

This clone was counted many times. This chain's CDR3 is CSAREGTGRGNEQFF. The covered CDR3 bases are TGCAGTGCTAGAGAGGGGACAGGGAGGGGCAATGAG. The J gene is TRBJ2-1, the V gene TRBV20-1; 9 bases are shared with TRBD1. The sequence runs out 3 residues before the end of the CDR3; the remainder is reconstructed from the germline J gene. Germline CDR1 is DFQATT and CDR2 is SNEGSKA (reference sequence). V shed 0 bases and J 6 bases; nucleotides not matched to a gene: 6. The CDR3 totals 15 residues.

This clone occurred many times. Read data end 3 residues before the CDR3 end; the end is taken from the germline J gene. This sequence joins TRBV5-1 and TRBJ2-2; 10 nucleotides match TRBD2. Germline loops: CDR1 SGHRS, CDR2 YFSETQ. Trimming at V came to 0 bases and at J to 6 bases, leaving 2 bases not matched to a gene. The CDR3 totals 15 residues. The chain's CDR3 is CASSLAGTSAGELFF. Incomplete CDR3 DNA: TGCGCCAGCAGCTTGGCCGGGACTAGCGCCGGGGAG. Drawing the rest from reference TRBV5-1 and TRBJ2-2, the complete variable domain is KAGVTQTPRYLIKTRGQQVTLSCSPISGHRSVSWYQQTPGQGLQFLFEYFSETQRNKGNFPGRFSGRQFSNSRSEMNVSTLELGDSALYLCASSLAGTSAGELFFGEGSRLTVL.

This clone was detected many times. A much larger clone lies one base from this, so it may be a read error. The missing CDR3 end, 3 residues past where the read stops, is filled in from the germline J gene. V usage is TRBV3-1 (or the pseudogene TRBV3-2) and J usage is TRBJ2-7; 9 bases fit TRBD1. The germline V gene encodes CDR1 LGHDT and CDR2 YNNKEL (reference sequence). The CDR3 has 13 amino acids. The junction had 2 bases not matched to a gene; V was cut back by 5 bases and J by 3 bases. The CDR3 is CASSRTGVYEQYF. CDR3 DNA (partial): TGTGCCAGCAGCAGGACAGGGGTCTACGAG.

This clone was counted ten times or more. The CDR3 is cut off 3 residues early in the read; its end comes from the germline J gene. The chain combines TRBV2 with TRBJ2-4, with D maybe TRBD1 (6 bases). Per the germline V gene, CDR1 is SNHLY and CDR2 is FYNNEI. Trimming cost V 3 bases and J 1 base, with 16 bases left between them. The CDR3 is made up of 17 amino acids. The chain's CDR3 is CASSEWDTSIAKNIQYF. Partial CDR3 DNA: TGTGCCAGCAGTGAGTGGGACACCTCAATTGCCAAAAACATT.

This clone was detected ten times or more. The CDR3 goes on 3 residues after the read ends, and that part is filled in from the germline J gene. The chain has TRBV19 and TRBJ2-7, with D tentatively TRBD1 (6 bases). Trimming stripped 6 bases from V and 1 base from J, with 13 bases between. This CDR3 is 14 amino acids long. The germline CDR1 and CDR2 sequences are LNHDA and SQIVND (reference sequence). The part of the CDR3 DNA that was read is TGTGCCAGTAGATCCCTCACAGGGTCCTACGAG. Amino acid sequence: CASRSLTGSYE. The full CDR3 protein reads CASRSLTGSYEQYF.

Ten or more counts support this clone. The sequence runs out 3 residues before the end of the CDR3; the remainder is reconstructed from the germline J gene. The J gene is TRBJ2-7, the V gene TRBV7-9; the D is unclear. Germline CDR1 and CDR2: SEHNR and FQNEAQ (reference sequence). The V end was cut by 4 bases, the J end by 4 bases, with 11 bases between. The CDR3 contains 13 residues. The CDR3 here is CASSSSYPYEQYF. CDR3 DNA (partial): TGTGCCAGCAGCTCCTCCTACCCATACGAG.

This clone was detected many times. The read ends 3 residues shy of where the CDR3 ends; the end is completed using the germline J gene. The chain uses TRBV5-1 and TRBJ2-2, with 7 bases lining up with TRBD1. The J segment lost 7 bases and the V segment lost 5 bases, leaving 5 bases of the junction unmatched. Looked up from germline, CDR1 is SGHRS and CDR2 is YFSETQ. The CDR3 is made up of 13 amino acids. Incomplete CDR3 DNA: TGCGCCAGCAGTAATGACAGGGTCGGGGAG. It yields the protein CASSNDRVGE. The whole CDR3 protein reads CASSNDRVGELFF.

Ten or more counts support this clone. The read falls 3 residues short of the CDR3 end, and the missing part is taken from the germline J gene. This chain uses TRBV5-1 with TRBJ2-7; 10 nucleotides align to TRBD1. The CDR3 loop spans 15 amino acids. Germline V gene lookup returns CDR1 SGHRS and CDR2 YFSETQ. With 1 base clipped from V and 1 base from J, the junction kept 2 bases outside the gene matches. The CDR3 bases that were read are TGCGCCAGCAGCTTGCTGGACAGGGGGTCCTACGAG. Translation gives CASSLLDRGSYE. The CDR3 as a whole reads CASSLLDRGSYEQYF.

This clone was recorded many times. Read sequence stops 3 residues before the CDR3 end, and the germline J gene provides the missing end. The chain has TRBV7-2 and TRBJ1-6, with 11 bases identical to TRBD1. CDR3 length equals 15 residues. V lost 1 base and J lost 11; bases outside the gene matches: 4. Per germline, CDR1 SGHTA and CDR2 FQGNSA. CDR3 bases read: TGTGCCAGCAGCTTAGGGAGGACAGGGGGCACACCC. Amino acid sequence: CASSLGRTGGTP. The whole CDR3 sequence reads CASSLGRTGGTPLHF.

This clone has at least ten counts. Read sequence stops 3 residues before the CDR3 end, and the germline J gene provides the missing end. The rearrangement joins TRBV20-1 to TRBJ2-7; 14 bases align to TRBD2. This CDR3 region has 15 residues. From germline, CDR1 is DFQATT and CDR2 SNEGSKA (reference sequence). The junction had 1 base not matched to a gene; V was cut back by 0 bases and J by 3 bases. The CDR3 loop reads CSARDGTSGSYEQYF. The part of the CDR3 DNA that was read is TGCAGTGCTAGAGATGGGACTAGCGGGAGCTACGAG.

Many counts were recorded for this clone. CDR3 DNA, as far as it was read: TGTGCCAGCAGCCTCGGACAGGGGGCCTACGAG. Translating it yields CASSLGQGAYE. The whole CDR3 protein is CASSLGQGAYEQYF. The chain recombines TRBV7-9 with TRBJ2-7; 10 bases line up with TRBD1. The sequenced fragment ends 3 residues before the CDR3 boundary, so the rest is inferred from the germline J gene. The CDR3 covers 14 residues. Germline CDR1 is SEHNR and CDR2 is FQNEAQ (reference sequence). V was pared by 5 bases and J by 2 bases, with 3 bases of the junction left unmatched.

This clone was detected many times. Read data end 3 residues before the CDR3 end; the end is taken from the germline J gene. The gene calls are TRBV10-1 and TRBJ2-7, with D possibly TRBD1 on 5 matching bases. The CDR3 is 13 amino acids. The V and J ends lost 3 bases and 2 bases respectively, with 8 bases between them. Germline CDR1 is WNHNN and CDR2 is SYGVQD (reference sequence). CDR3 DNA, as far as it was read: TGCGCCAGCAGTGACGGACATACCTACGAG. It codes for CASSDGHTYE. The complete CDR3 protein is CASSDGHTYEQYF.

This clone appeared many times. The read ends 3 residues before the CDR3 terminus; that terminus is restored from the germline J gene. The V and J genes are TRBV2 and TRBJ2-1; the D gene is possibly TRBD2 (6 bases). Germline CDR1 SNHLY, CDR2 FYNNEI. Trimming left V 6 bases short and J 3 bases short, with 12 bases between. CDR3 length: 14 residues. CDR3 amino acids: CASRGVADYNEQFF. Partial CDR3 DNA: TGTGCCAGCAGGGGGGTAGCGGACTACAATGAG.

At least ten counts were recorded for this clone. The read ends 3 residues early relative to the CDR3; the germline J gene fills the gap. The chain joins TRBV7-8 to TRBJ2-3; TRBD1 agrees at 7 bases. The CDR3 spans 14 residues. The V and J ends lost 5 bases and 0 bases, in that order; junction bases with no gene match: 2. The germline gives CDR1 SGHVS, CDR2 FQNEAQ. CDR3 protein: CASSPGQSTDTQYF. The sequenced CDR3 bases are TGTGCCAGCAGCCCGGGACAGAGCACAGATACG. The entire variable domain, with the rest obtained from reference TRBV7-8 and TRBJ2-3, is as follows: GAGVSQSPRYKVAKRGQDVALRCDPISGHVSLFWYQQALGQGPEFLTYFQNEAQLDKSGLPSDRFFAERPEGSVSTLKIQRTQQEDSAVYLCASSPGQSTDTQYFGPGTRLTVL.

This clone occurred many times. The read is 3 residues too short to cover the CDR3 end, so that end is filled in from the germline J gene. The chain couples TRBV30 to TRBJ1-5; TRBD1 is a possible D gene (5 bases). V was cut by 0 bases and J by 0 bases, with 9 bases left in between. The CDR3 length is 15 residues. Germline CDR1 GTSNPN, CDR2 SVGIG (reference sequence). The covered CDR3 bases are TGTGCCTGGAGTGTATTCGGGGGTAGCAATCAGCCC. Amino acid sequence: CAWSVFGGSNQP. The whole CDR3 sequence reads CAWSVFGGSNQPQHF.